The entry below gives a single T cell receptor beta chain sequence along with its context. The record originates from a study of CXCR3-negative and CXCR3-positive naive CD8 T cells. Libraries were UMI-labeled 5' RACE TRB cDNA. TCRdb reprocessed the 5' RACE reads and reports one entry per CDR3 protein, with no DNA. This repertoire comprises approximately 83,000 distinct CDR3 sequences; its ten largest clones make up 1.6%. CDR1 and CDR2 (germline): DFQATT, SNEGSKA (reference sequence). The CDR3 loop spans 14 amino acids. The clonotype originates from a human donor in good health. Some clones in this sample may be carry-over from other donors' samples. Sequenced sample: naive CXCR3- CD8+ T cells from blood. Described subset: CD45RO-CCR7+CD27+CD95- naive CD8+ T cells lacking CXCR3 (TNR3-). This chain links TRBV20-1 with TRBJ2-7; absent DNA, TCRdb's TRBD1 call cannot be checked. Here the CDR3 reads CSARPYTETEQQYF.